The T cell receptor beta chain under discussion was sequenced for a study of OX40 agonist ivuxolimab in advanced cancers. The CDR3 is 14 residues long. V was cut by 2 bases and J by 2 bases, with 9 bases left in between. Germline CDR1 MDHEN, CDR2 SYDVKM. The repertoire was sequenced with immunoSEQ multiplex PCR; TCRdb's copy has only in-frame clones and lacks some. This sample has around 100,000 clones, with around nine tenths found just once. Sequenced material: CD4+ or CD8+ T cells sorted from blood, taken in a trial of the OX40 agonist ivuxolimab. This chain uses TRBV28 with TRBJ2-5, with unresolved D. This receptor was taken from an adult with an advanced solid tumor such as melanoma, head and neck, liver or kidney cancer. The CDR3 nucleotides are TGTGCCAGCAGTTTAGGCAGCGCACAAGAGACCCAGTACTTC. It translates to CASSLGSAQETQYF. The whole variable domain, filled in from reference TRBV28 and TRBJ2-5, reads DVKVTQSSRYLVKRTGEKVFLECVQDMDHENMFWYRQDPGLGLRLIYFSYDVKMKEKGDIPEGYSVSREKKERFSLILESASTNQTSMYLCASSLGSAQETQYFGPGTRLLVL.